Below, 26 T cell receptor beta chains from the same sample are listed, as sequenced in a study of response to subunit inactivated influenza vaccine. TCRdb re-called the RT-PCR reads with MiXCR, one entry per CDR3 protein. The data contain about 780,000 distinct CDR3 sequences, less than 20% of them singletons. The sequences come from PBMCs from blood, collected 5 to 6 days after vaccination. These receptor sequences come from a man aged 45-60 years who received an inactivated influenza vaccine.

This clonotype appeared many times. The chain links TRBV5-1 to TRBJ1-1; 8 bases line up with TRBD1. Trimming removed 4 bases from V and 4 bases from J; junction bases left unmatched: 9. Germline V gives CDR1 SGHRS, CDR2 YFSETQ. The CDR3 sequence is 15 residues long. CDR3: CASSIGQGGGTEAFF. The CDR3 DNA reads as TGCGCCAGCAGCATTGGACAGGGAGGAGGCACTGAAGCTTTCTTT.

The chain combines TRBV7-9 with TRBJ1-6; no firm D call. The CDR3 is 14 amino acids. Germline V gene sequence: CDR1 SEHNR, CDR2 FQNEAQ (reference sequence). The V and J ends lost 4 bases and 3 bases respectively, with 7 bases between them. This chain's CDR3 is CASSWTDYNSPLHF. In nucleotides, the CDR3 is TGTGCCAGCAGCTGGACGGACTATAATTCACCCCTCCACTTT.

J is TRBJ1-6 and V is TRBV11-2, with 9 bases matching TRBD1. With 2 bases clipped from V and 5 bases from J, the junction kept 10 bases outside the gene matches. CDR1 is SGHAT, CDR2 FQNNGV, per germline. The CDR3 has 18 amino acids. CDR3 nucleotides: TGTGCCAGCAGCTTAACCTACAGGGGGCTTTTAAATAATTCACCCCTCCACTTT. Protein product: CASSLTYRGLLNNSPLHF. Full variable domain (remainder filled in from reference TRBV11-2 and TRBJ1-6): EAGVAQSPRYKIIEKRQSVAFWCNPISGHATLYWYQQILGQGPKLLIQFQNNGVVDDSQLPKDRFSAERLKGVDSTLKIQPAKLEDSAVYLCASSLTYRGLLNNSPLHFGNGTRLTVT.

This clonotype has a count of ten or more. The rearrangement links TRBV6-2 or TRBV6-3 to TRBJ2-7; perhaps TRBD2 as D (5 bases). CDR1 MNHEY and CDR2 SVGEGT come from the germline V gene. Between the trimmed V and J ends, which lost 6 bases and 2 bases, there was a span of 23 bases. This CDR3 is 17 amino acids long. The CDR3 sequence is CASRDVSVRKRPYEQYF. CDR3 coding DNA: TGTGCCAGCAGGGACGTTTCCGTGAGAAAGCGGCCCTACGAGCAGTACTTC.

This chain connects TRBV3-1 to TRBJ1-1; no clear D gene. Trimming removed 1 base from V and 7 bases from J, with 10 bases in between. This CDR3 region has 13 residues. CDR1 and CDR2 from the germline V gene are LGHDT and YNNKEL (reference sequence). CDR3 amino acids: CASSQVTNGEAFF. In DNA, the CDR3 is TGTGCCAGCAGCCAAGTAACAAACGGTGAAGCTTTCTTT.

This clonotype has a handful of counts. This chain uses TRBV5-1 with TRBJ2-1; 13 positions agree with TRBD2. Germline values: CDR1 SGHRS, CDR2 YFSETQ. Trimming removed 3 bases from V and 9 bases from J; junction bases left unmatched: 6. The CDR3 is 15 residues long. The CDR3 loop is CASSSLAGGPPEQFF. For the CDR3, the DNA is TGCGCCAGCAGCTCACTAGCGGGGGGGCCGCCTGAGCAGTTCTTC.

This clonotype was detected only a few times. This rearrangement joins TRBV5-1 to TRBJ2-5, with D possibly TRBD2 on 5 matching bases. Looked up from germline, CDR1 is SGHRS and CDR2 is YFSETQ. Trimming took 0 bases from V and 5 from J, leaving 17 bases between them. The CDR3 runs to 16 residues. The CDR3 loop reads CASSLVPSTIAETQYF. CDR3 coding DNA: TGCGCCAGCAGCTTGGTCCCATCGACTATAGCGGAGACCCAGTACTTC. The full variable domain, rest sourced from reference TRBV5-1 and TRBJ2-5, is KAGVTQTPRYLIKTRGQQVTLSCSPISGHRSVSWYQQTPGQGLQFLFEYFSETQRNKGNFPGRFSGRQFSNSRSEMNVSTLELGDSALYLCASSLVPSTIAETQYFGPGTRLLVL.

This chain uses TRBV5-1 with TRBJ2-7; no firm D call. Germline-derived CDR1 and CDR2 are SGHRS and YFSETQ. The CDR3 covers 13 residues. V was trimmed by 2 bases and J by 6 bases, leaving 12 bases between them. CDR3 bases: TGCGCCAGCAGCTTATCCCAAGGCAGCGAGCAGTACTTC. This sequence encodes CASSLSQGSEQYF.

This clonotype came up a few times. The CDR3 reads CATSEILVSGQPVKVDTQYF. CDR3 DNA sequence: TGTGCCACCAGTGAAATTTTGGTCTCTGGGCAACCGGTAAAGGTGGATACGCAGTATTTT. The chain combines TRBV24-1 with TRBJ2-3; no firm D call. Between the trimmed V and J ends, which lost 4 bases and 6 bases, there was a span of 31 bases. The germline V gene encodes CDR1 KGHDR and CDR2 SFDVKD. The CDR3 length is 20 residues.

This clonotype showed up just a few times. Here the CDR3 DNA reads TGTGCCAGCAGCGTAGCGTCGGGGCTTTCCTACGAGCAGTACTTC. Translation gives CASSVASGLSYEQYF. The chain links TRBV9 to TRBJ2-7; possibly TRBD1 or TRBD2 for D (5 bases each). V was pared by 0 bases and J by 1 base, with 11 bases between. CDR3 length: 15 residues. From germline, CDR1 is SGDLS and CDR2 YYNGEE.

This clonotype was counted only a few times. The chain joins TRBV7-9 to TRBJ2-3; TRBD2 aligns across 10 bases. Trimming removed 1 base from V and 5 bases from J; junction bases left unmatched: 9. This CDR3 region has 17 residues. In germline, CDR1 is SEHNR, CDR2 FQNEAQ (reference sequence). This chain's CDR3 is CASSLVGERGGQDTQYF. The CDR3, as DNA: TGTGCCAGCAGCTTAGTGGGCGAGCGGGGGGGACAAGATACGCAGTATTTT.

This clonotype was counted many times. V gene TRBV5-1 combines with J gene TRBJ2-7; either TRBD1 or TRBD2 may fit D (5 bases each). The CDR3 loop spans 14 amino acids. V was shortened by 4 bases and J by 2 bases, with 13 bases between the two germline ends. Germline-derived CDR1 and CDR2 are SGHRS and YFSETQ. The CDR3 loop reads CASSIRDGTYEQYF. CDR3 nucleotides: TGCGCCAGCAGCATCCGGGACGGCACCTACGAGCAGTACTTC.

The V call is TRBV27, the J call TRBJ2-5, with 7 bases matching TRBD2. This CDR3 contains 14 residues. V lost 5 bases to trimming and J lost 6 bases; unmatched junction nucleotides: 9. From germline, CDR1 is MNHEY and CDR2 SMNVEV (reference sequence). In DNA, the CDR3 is TGTGCCAGCAGTCCCCTTGGGGGGGTAAAGACCCAGTACTTC. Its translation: CASSPLGGVKTQYF.

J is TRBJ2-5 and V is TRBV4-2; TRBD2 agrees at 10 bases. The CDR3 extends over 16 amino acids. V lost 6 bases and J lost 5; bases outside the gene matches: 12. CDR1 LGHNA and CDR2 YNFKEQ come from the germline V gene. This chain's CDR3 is CASRDLLAGVVETQYF. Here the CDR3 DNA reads TGTGCCAGCAGAGACCTCCTAGCGGGGGTGGTTGAGACCCAGTACTTC.

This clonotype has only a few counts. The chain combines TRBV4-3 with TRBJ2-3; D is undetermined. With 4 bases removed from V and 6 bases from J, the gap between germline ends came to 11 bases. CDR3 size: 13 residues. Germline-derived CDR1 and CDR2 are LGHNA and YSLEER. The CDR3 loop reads CASSPGPRDTQYF. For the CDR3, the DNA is TGCGCCAGCAGCCCCGGGCCGAGGGATACGCAGTATTTT.

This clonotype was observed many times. CDR3 sequence: CASSPGLNNEQFF. The CDR3 bases are TGCGCCAGCAGTCCAGGACTAAACAATGAGCAGTTCTTC. This sequence joins TRBV5-1 and TRBJ2-1, with a tentative D call TRBD2 (6 bases). V lost 5 bases, J lost 5 bases, and 11 bases lay in between. The CDR3 is made up of 13 amino acids. CDR1 and CDR2 (germline): SGHRS, YFSETQ. Full variable domain (remainder filled in from reference TRBV5-1 and TRBJ2-1): KAGVTQTPRYLIKTRGQQVTLSCSPISGHRSVSWYQQTPGQGLQFLFEYFSETQRNKGNFPGRFSGRQFSNSRSEMNVSTLELGDSALYLCASSPGLNNEQFFGPGTRLTVL.

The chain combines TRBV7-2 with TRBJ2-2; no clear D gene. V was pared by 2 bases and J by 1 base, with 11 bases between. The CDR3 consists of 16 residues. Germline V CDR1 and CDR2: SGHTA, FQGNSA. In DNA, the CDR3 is TGTGCCAGCAGCTTACGCGGTGGGATGAACACCGGGGAGCTGTTTTTT. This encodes CASSLRGGMNTGELFF.

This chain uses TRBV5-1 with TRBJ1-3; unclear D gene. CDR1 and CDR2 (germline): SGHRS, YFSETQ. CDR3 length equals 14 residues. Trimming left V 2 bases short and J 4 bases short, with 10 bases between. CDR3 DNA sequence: TGCGCCAGCAGCTTCGGGGTTAAAGGAAACACCATATATTTT. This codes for CASSFGVKGNTIYF.

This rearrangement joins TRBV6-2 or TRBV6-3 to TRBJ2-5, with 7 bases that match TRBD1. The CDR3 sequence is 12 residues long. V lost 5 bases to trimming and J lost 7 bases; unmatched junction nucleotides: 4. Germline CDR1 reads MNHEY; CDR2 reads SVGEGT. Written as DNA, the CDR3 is TGTGCCAGCAGTAGGGACAGAGGGACCCAGTACTTC. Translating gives CASSRDRGTQYF.

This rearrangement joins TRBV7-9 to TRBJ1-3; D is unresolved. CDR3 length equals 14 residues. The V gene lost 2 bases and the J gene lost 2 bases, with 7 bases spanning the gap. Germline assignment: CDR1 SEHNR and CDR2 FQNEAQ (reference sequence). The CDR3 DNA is TGTGCCAGCAGCTTAAGCATTACTGGAAACACCATATATTTT. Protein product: CASSLSITGNTIYF. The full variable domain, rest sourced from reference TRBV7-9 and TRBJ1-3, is DTGVSQNPRHKITKRGQNVTFRCDPISEHNRLYWYRQTLGQGPEFLTYFQNEAQLEKSRLLSDRFSAERPKGSFSTLEIQRTEQGDSAMYLCASSLSITGNTIYFGEGSWLTVV.

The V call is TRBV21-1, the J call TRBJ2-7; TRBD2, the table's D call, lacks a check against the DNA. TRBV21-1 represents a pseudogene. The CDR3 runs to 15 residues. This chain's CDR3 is CARFSTGTSIGEQYF. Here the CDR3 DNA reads TGTGCCAGATTTTCAACGGGGACTTCTATCGGGGAGCAGTACTTC.

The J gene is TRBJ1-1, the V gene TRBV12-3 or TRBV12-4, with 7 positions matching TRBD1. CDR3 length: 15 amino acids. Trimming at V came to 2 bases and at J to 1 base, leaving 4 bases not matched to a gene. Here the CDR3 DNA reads TGTGCCAGCAGTTTATGGGACAGTCGGAACACTGAAGCTTTCTTT. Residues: CASSLWDSRNTEAFF.

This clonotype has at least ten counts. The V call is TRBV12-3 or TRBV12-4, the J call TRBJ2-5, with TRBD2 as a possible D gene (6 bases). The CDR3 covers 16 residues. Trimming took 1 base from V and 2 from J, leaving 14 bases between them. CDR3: CASSLGSGPTQETQYF. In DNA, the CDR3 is TGTGCCAGCAGTTTAGGGAGCGGGCCCACGCAAGAGACCCAGTACTTC.

The CDR3 nucleotides read TGTGCCAGCACCTTTATTCCCAATGAGCAGTTCTTC. Its protein is CASTFIPNEQFF. This rearrangement joins TRBV12-3 or TRBV12-4 to TRBJ2-1; D unclear. V shed 7 bases and J shed 6 bases, with 10 bases lying between them. CDR3 length equals 12 residues.

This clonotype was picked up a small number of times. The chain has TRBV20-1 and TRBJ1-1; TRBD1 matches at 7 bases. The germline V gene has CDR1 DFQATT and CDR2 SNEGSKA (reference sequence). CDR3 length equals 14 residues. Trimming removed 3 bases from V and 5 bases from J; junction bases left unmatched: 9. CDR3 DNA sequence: TGCAGTGCTAGCGAGCAGGGGGGATGGACTGAAGCTTTCTTT. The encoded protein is CSASEQGGWTEAFF.

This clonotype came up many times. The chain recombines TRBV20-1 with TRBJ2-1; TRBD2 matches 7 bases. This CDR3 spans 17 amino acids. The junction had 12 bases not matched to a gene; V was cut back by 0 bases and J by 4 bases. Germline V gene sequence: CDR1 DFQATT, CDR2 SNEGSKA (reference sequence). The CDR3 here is CSARDRRASGVYNEQFF. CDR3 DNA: TGCAGTGCTAGAGATCGCCGGGCGAGCGGGGTTTACAATGAGCAGTTCTTC.